Shown below are 8 T cell receptor beta chains from a single sample sequenced in a study of T cell repertoires in cytomegalovirus infection (dated 2019 in TCRdb). Which antigens these TCRs recognize remains unknown. The listed sequencing device is Illumina HiSeq 1500. TCRdb trimmed public reads at Q25 via fastp, called clones via MiXCR and kept in-frame beta chains. CDR3 protein sequences are deduplicated, and each keeps its most common genes and DNA. The sample table records about 220,000 distinct CDR3 sequences; 35% to 40% of these occur just once. 59% of the sample rests with the top ten. Taken with the paper, the label for treatment or condition translates to: in vitro stimulation with specific CMV peptide epitopes to enrich CMV-specific T cells. This material consisted of CD8+ T cells from cultured PBMCs, taken from culture after CMV antigen stimulation. The receptors stem from a human donor in good health (CMV status not recorded). Some clones in this sample may be carry-over from other donors' samples.

This clonotype was recorded a few times. The chain carries TRBV7-9 and TRBJ1-1, with D tentatively TRBD1 (6 bases). The germline V gene encodes CDR1 SEHNR and CDR2 FQNEAQ (reference sequence). The CDR3 has 14 amino acids. V lost 5 bases and J lost 6, with 16 bases in between. This CDR3 is CASSHPNRVSEAFF. DNA for the CDR3: TGTGCCAGCAGCCACCCCAACAGGGTCTCTGAAGCTTTCTTT.

This clonotype was counted between two and nine times. The chain links TRBV20-1 to TRBJ2-1, with 11 bases fitting TRBD2. Germline V gene data show CDR1 as DFQATT and CDR2 as SNEGSKA (reference sequence). V lost 0 bases to trimming and J lost 0 bases; unmatched junction nucleotides: 13. CDR3 length: 20 residues. CDR3 loop: CSARDRLGLAAQSSYNEQFF. For the CDR3, the DNA is TGCAGTGCTAGAGATCGCCTGGGACTAGCGGCGCAGAGCTCCTACAATGAGCAGTTCTTC.

This clonotype came up a few times. V gene TRBV7-6 combines with J gene TRBJ2-3; 14 bases align to TRBD2. Unmatched junction bases numbered 8, after V lost 5 bases and J lost 4 bases. Per germline, CDR1 SGHVS and CDR2 FNYEAQ. CDR3 length: 17 amino acids. CDR3 protein: CASSDRRLAGGADTQYF. CDR3 coding DNA: TGTGCCAGCAGCGACCGAAGACTAGCGGGGGGGGCAGATACGCAGTATTTT. Looking up the rest from reference TRBV7-6 and TRBJ2-3 gives the full variable domain: GAGVSQSPRYKVTKRGQDVALRCDPISGHVSLYWYRQALGQGPEFLTYFNYEAQQDKSGLPNDRFSAERPEGSISTLTIQRTEQRDSAMYRCASSDRRLAGGADTQYFGPGTRLTVL.

The rearrangement uses TRBV14 and TRBJ1-1; TRBD1 might be the D (6 bases). The CDR3 runs 15 residues. V was shortened by 3 bases and J by 5 bases, with 16 bases between the two germline ends. Germline V gives CDR1 SGHDN, CDR2 FVKESK. The CDR3: CASSQRRGSETEAFF. The CDR3, as DNA: TGTGCCAGCAGCCAGCGGAGGGGGAGCGAGACTGAAGCTTTCTTT.

This clonotype was observed many times. The rearrangement uses TRBV7-3 and TRBJ2-2; D is uncertain. Trimming removed 0 bases at V and 7 bases at J, with 15 bases between. The CDR3 covers 16 residues. Germline V gives CDR1 SGHTA, CDR2 FQGTGA. The CDR3 protein is CASSLTGNVLGGELFF. DNA for the CDR3: TGTGCCAGCAGCTTAACGGGGAACGTCTTAGGCGGGGAGCTGTTTTTT. The entire variable domain, with the rest obtained from reference TRBV7-3 and TRBJ2-2, is as follows: GAGVSQTPSNKVTEKGKYVELRCDPISGHTALYWYRQSLGQGPEFLIYFQGTGAADDSGLPNDRFFAVRPEGSVSTLKIQRTERGDSAVYLCASSLTGNVLGGELFFGEGSRLTVL.

This rearrangement joins TRBV5-1 to TRBJ1-5; D gene uncertain. Germline CDR1 and CDR2: SGHRS and YFSETQ. The V gene lost 0 bases and the J gene lost 2 bases, with 12 bases spanning the gap. The CDR3 has 16 amino acids. CDR3 sequence (DNA): TGCGCCAGCAGCTTGGAGGGAGGGAAGGGCAATCAGCCCCAGCATTTT. Translation gives CASSLEGGKGNQPQHF. The whole variable domain, remainder taken from reference TRBV5-1 and TRBJ1-5, is KAGVTQTPRYLIKTRGQQVTLSCSPISGHRSVSWYQQTPGQGLQFLFEYFSETQRNKGNFPGRFSGRQFSNSRSEMNVSTLELGDSALYLCASSLEGGKGNQPQHFGDGTRLSIL.

This clonotype has just a few counts. The V gene is TRBV12-3 or TRBV12-4, the J gene TRBJ2-1; 12 bases are shared with TRBD2. The CDR3 is 16 amino acids. J lost 4 bases, V lost 3 bases, and 4 bases had no gene match. CDR3 sequence reads: CASSLPSGREYNEQFF. The CDR3 DNA follows: TGTGCCAGCAGTTTGCCTAGCGGGAGGGAATACAATGAGCAGTTCTTC.

This clonotype occurred many times. The rearrangement uses TRBV5-1 and TRBJ1-2; maybe TRBD1 (5 bases). V was shortened by 1 base and J by 2 bases, with 9 bases between the two germline ends. This CDR3 comprises 14 residues. Germline CDR1 reads SGHRS; CDR2 reads YFSETQ. CDR3 loop: CASSLHRPNYGYTF. CDR3 sequence (DNA): TGCGCCAGCAGCTTGCACAGGCCCAACTATGGCTACACCTTC.